A selection of T cell receptor beta chains follows, all from one sample in a study of circulating and synovial CD4+ cells in juvenile arthritis. Libraries were prepared by immunoSEQ multiplex PCR; TCRdb keeps only in-frame clonotypes and omits some of them. The sample contains approximately 36,000 clones, about 94% of which appear only once. The sequenced sample was CD4+ T cells from blood. These TCRs come from a human donor with juvenile idiopathic arthritis. The CDR3 runs from the conserved cysteine through the conserved F or W. The order of the fields is D gene, clone size, V gene, J gene, CDR3 protein, CDR3 DNA. D genes are given only for firm matches. Size is omitted from some rows. Given values are once, few, many or a class for expanded clones.

-,-,TRBV7-8,TRBJ2-1,CASSQGGSYNEQFF,TGTGCCAGCAGCCAGGGGGGCTCCTACAATGAGCAGTTCTTC
-,-,TRBV5-8,TRBJ1-5,CASSLTQNQPQHF,TGTGCCAGCAGCTTGACGCAGAATCAGCCCCAGCATTTT
TRBD1,-,TRBV7-2,TRBJ2-7,CASSPRTGQPYEQYF,TGTGCCAGCAGCCCCCGGACAGGGCAACCCTACGAGCAGTACTTC
-,-,TRBV11-3,TRBJ2-3,CASRGTSNTQYF,TGTGCCAGCCGAGGGACATCAAATACGCAGTATTTT
TRBD2,-,TRBV9,TRBJ2-2,CASSLGTSGGTGELFF,TGTGCCAGCAGCCTCGGGACTAGCGGGGGCACCGGGGAGCTGTTTTTT
TRBD1,-,TRBV18,TRBJ1-6,CASSPIRTGNSPLHF,TGTGCCAGCTCACCGATTCGGACAGGCAATTCCCCCCTCCACTTT
-,-,TRBV15,TRBJ1-2,CATSREGQGLPNGYTF,TGTGCCACCAGCAGAGAGGGGCAGGGCCTTCCTAATGGCTACACCTTC
-,once,TRBV28,TRBJ2-7,CASSRPITPYEQYF,TGTGCCAGCAGTCGTCCGATCACCCCCTACGAGCAGTACTTC
-,-,TRBV18,TRBJ1-5,CASSPSSRGIGQPQHF,TGTGCCAGCTCACCAAGTAGCCGGGGGATCGGTCAGCCCCAGCATTTT
-,once,TRBV6-5,TRBJ2-1,CASLSDGGKQFF,TGTGCCAGCTTATCCGATGGGGGGAAACAGTTCTTC
-,few,TRBV19,TRBJ2-7,CASRELGGSYEQYF,TGTGCCAGTAGGGAGCTCGGCGGCTCCTACGAGCAGTACTTC
-,-,TRBV5-1,TRBJ2-3,CASSPNTGRGTDTQYF,TGCGCCAGCAGTCCGAATACAGGGAGGGGCACAGATACGCAGTATTTT
TRBD1,once,TRBV29-1,TRBJ2-1,CSVGGQGWINEQFF,TGCAGCGTAGGAGGACAGGGTTGGATAAATGAGCAGTTCTTC
TRBD1,-,TRBV5-4,TRBJ2-2,CASSSRQGGTGELFF,TGTGCCAGCAGCTCTAGACAGGGTGGAACCGGGGAGCTGTTTTTT
TRBD1,few,TRBV18,TRBJ1-3,CASSPRQGVDTIYF,TGTGCCAGCTCACCAAGACAGGGGGTTGACACCATATATTTT
TRBD2,-,TRBV9,TRBJ2-1,CASSVWTSGEGEQFF,TGTGCCAGCAGCGTCTGGACTAGCGGGGAGGGTGAGCAGTTCTTC
TRBD1,-,TRBV11-1,TRBJ1-2,CASSLGGQGLYGYTF,TGTGCCAGCAGCTTAGGAGGACAGGGGCTCTATGGCTACACCTTC
TRBD1,once,TRBV29-1,TRBJ2-7,CSARDSAYEQYF,TGCAGCGCCCGGGACAGCGCCTACGAGCAGTACTTC
TRBD1,-,TRBV6-1,TRBJ1-4,CASSRQGSTNEKLFF,TGTGCCAGCAGTAGACAGGGATCAACTAATGAAAAACTGTTTTTT
-,-,TRBV6-6,TRBJ1-5,CASSYSIDQPQHF,TGTGCCAGCAGTTACTCTATTGATCAGCCCCAGCATTTT
TRBD2,-,TRBV7-6,TRBJ2-7,CASSQGGRGGSYEQYF,TGTGCCAGCAGCCAAGGTGGGAGGGGAGGGTCCTACGAGCAGTACTTC
TRBD1,once,TRBV7-6,TRBJ1-6,CASSLEVAGGVYNSPLHF,TGTGCCAGCAGCTTAGAGGTGGCAGGGGGAGTTTATAATTCCCCCCTCCACTTT
-,-,TRBV6-5,TRBJ2-3,CASSTPRESTDTQYF,TGTGCCAGCAGTACCCCGAGGGAAAGCACAGATACGCAGTATTTT
TRBD2,-,TRBV7-8,TRBJ2-7,CASSLDGGGPTFHYEQYF,TGTGCCAGCAGCTTAGATGGCGGGGGGCCCACCTTCCACTACGAGCAGTACTTC
TRBD1,-,TRBV7-9,TRBJ1-1,CASSFSGQGAFF,TGTGCCAGCAGCTTTTCAGGACAGGGAGCTTTCTTT
-,-,TRBV5-4,TRBJ2-7,CASSLQVPMAGEQYF,TGTGCCAGCAGCTTACAGGTTCCTATGGCGGGGGAGCAGTACTTC
TRBD1,-,TRBV7-9,TRBJ2-7,CASSPTTGLGYEQYF,TGTGCCAGCAGCCCAACGACAGGGTTAGGCTACGAGCAGTACTTC
-,-,TRBV18,TRBJ2-3,CASSPRIWGDARDTQYF,TGTGCCAGCTCACCGCGAATATGGGGGGACGCAAGGGATACGCAGTATTTT
TRBD2,-,TRBV2,TRBJ2-5,CASSLLAGVSETQYF,TGTGCCAGCAGTCTGCTAGCGGGGGTATCCGAGACCCAGTACTTC
-,-,TRBV2,TRBJ1-3,CASRALGNTIYF,TGTGCCAGCAGAGCCCTGGGAAACACCATATATTTT
-,-,TRBV10-3,TRBJ2-2,CAISGTGNTGELFF,TGTGCCATCAGTGGGACGGGAAACACCGGGGAGCTGTTTTTT
-,-,TRBV21-1,TRBJ2-5,CASRRSGGDETQYF,TGTGCCAGCAGACGAAGCGGGGGAGATGAGACCCAGTACTTC
-,-,TRBV4-2,TRBJ2-2,CASSQDRRMNTGELFF,TGTGCCAGCAGCCAAGATAGGAGGATGAACACCGGGGAGCTGTTTTTT
-,-,TRBV18,TRBJ1-2,CASSPRSQGQANYGYTF,TGTGCCAGCTCACCACGATCCCAGGGGCAGGCCAACTATGGCTACACCTTC
TRBD2,-,TRBV11-1,TRBJ2-3,CASSLWDYPTDTQYF,TGTGCCAGCAGCTTGTGGGACTACCCCACAGATACGCAGTATTTT
TRBD1,-,TRBV27,TRBJ1-1,CASSLSRQGGDTEAFF,TGTGCCAGCAGTTTATCCCGACAGGGAGGTGACACTGAAGCTTTCTTT
TRBD2,-,TRBV11-2,TRBJ2-5,CASSLGRAGGNQETQYF,TGTGCCAGCAGCTTAGGCCGCGCGGGGGGGAACCAAGAGACCCAGTACTTC
-,once,TRBV27,TRBJ1-3,CASSPRRGAQTGNTIYF,TGTGCCAGCAGTCCACGACGGGGGGCGCAAACGGGAAACACCATATATTTT
TRBD1,-,TRBV5-1,TRBJ2-1,CASSPRQGDYNEQFF,TGCGCCAGCAGCCCACGACAGGGCGACTACAATGAGCAGTTCTTC
-,-,TRBV21-1,TRBJ2-1,CASSKVYPQVSGGRTPTYNEQFF,TGTGCCAGCAGCAAAGTGTATCCCCAAGTTAGCGGGGGCCGTACCCCTACCTACAATGAGCAGTTCTTC
-,-,TRBV10-3,TRBJ1-3,CAIGTGNTIYF,TGTGCCATAGGGACAGGAAACACCATATATTTT
TRBD1,-,TRBV2,TRBJ2-3,CASSPQGAADTQYF,TGTGCCAGCAGCCCACAGGGGGCAGCAGATACGCAGTATTTT